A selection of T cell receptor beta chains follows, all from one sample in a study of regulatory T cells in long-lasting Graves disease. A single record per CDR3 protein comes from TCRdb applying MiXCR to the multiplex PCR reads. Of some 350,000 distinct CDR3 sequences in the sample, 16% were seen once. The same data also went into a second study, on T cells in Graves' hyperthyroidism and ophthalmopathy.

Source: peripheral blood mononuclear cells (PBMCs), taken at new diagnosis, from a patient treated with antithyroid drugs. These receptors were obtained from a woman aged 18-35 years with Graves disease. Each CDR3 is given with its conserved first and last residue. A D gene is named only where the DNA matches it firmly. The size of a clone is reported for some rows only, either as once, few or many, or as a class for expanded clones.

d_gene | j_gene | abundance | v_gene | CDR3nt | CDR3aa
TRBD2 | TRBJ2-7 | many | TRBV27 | TGTGCCAGCACTAGCGGGAGGACCTACGAGCAGTACTTC | CASTSGRTYEQYF
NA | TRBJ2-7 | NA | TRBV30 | TGTGCCTGGAGTAGGGGGGAAAGCCCCTACGAGCAGTACTTC | CAWSRGESPYEQYF
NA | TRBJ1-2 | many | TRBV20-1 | TGCAGTGCGAGACCAGGCCTAGCTAACTATGGCTACACCTTC | CSARPGLANYGYTF
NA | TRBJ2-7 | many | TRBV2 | TGTGCCAGCAGTGTCAGTCCATCGACCTACGAGCAGTACTTC | CASSVSPSTYEQYF
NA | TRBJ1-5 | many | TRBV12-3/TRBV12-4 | TGTGCCAGCAGTTTTATAACAGGCGGGGGCAATCAGCCCCAGCATTTT | CASSFITGGGNQPQHF
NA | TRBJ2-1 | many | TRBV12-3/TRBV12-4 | TGTGCCAGCAGTTTACCCGGGGAGAGGTGGTCCTACAATGAGCAGTTCTTC | CASSLPGERWSYNEQFF
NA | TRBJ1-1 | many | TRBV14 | TGTGCCAGCAGGGCCGAGGGCACTGAAGCTTTCTTT | CASRAEGTEAFF
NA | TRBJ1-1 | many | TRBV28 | TGTGCCAGCTGGGTCAGCGGCACTGAAGCTTTCTTT | CASWVSGTEAFF
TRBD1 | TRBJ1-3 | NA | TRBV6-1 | TGTGCCAGCAGTCGTAAACCCGGACAGGGAACAGGAAACACCATATATTTT | CASSRKPGQGTGNTIYF
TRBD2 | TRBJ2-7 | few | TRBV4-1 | TGCGCCAGCAGCCTGGGACTAGCGGGGGGGGTTGGAGCGCGCGAGCAGTACTTC | CASSLGLAGGVGAREQYF
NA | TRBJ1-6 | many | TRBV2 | TGTGCCAGCAGTGAAGTGGCGCCAGGGAATAATTCACCCCTCCACTTT | CASSEVAPGNNSPLHF